This paragraph covers one TCR beta chain sequence. Its antigen is not yet known. No much larger clone exists at a distance of one base, and base qualities are not known. These data come from a study of OX40 agonist ivuxolimab in advanced cancers. About the study as a whole: Ivuxolimab was a fully human IgG2 agonistic monoclonal antibody targeting the costimulatory receptor OX40 (CD134). A male proportion of around 81% and a mean age of around 60 years, ranging from 23 to 79, were recorded for the dose-escalation cohort. Intravenous ivuxolimab was administered to patients every 2 weeks at six dose levels: 0.01, 0.1, 0.3, 1.5, 3 and 10 mg/kg. Of the approximately 54 patients in dose escalation, 19 had hepatocellular carcinoma, about 15 had melanoma, 9 had renal cell carcinoma and 9 had head and neck cancer. Partial responses were achieved by three dose-escalation patients, of whom one had hepatocellular carcinoma and two had cutaneous melanoma. The purpose of peripheral TCRbeta sequencing was to test whether ivuxolimab changed TCR sequence diversity and led to clonal T-cell expansion. The monotherapy dose-escalation portion (N ≈ 50 patients) of the phase I ivuxolimab trial is reported in the paper. Prior anti-PD-1, anti-PD-L1 or anti-CTLA-4 therapy was permitted, and 40% to 50% of dose-escalation patients had received checkpoint inhibitors. General findings and caveats noted by the study authors: The antigen specificity of the peripheral T cells that underwent clonal expansion was not determined. Clonal expansion of both CD4+ and CD8+ blood T cells was observed from baseline to week 6 at doses 0.1 to 3.0 mg/kg. After ivuxolimab, CD8+ T cells had more expanded clones than CD4+ T cells on average. Low levels of normalized T-cell clonal expansion were also seen in some patients who did not respond. In the 0.1-3.0 mg/kg groups, partial responders were among the patients with the lowest normalized peripheral clonal expansion, particularly in CD8+ T cells.

Including cysteine and phenylalanine, the CDR3 has 14 amino acids. Kept here is only the CDR3 DNA, which spans 42 bases and is read in frame from base 1. The germline V and J ends show losses of 0 bases and 8 bases respectively, and no gene match explains 5 bases of the junction. CDR1 and CDR2 (SGHRS, YFSETQ) derive from the germline V gene. Genomic DNA was extracted from sorted cells for sequencing of the TCRbeta CDR3 region. The immunoSEQ Assay was used for sequencing of TCRbeta CDR3 regions. Imported from immuneACCESS, the table was reduced by TCRdb to in-frame sequences with V and J called. These copies leave out some clones; in studies compared against another copy, an unresolved V gene accounts for under half, and the cause of the remainder is not known. Present in this sample are around 89,000 clones, approximately 90% of which were seen just once. Jointly, the top ten make up around 0.72% of the sample.

The trial excluded patients who had a history of autoimmune disease or who were on systemic immunosuppression. Peripheral blood for TCR sequencing was collected from all dose cohorts at baseline, on cycle 4 day 1, and on cycle 7 day 1. Samples were obtained from an open-label, multicenter, first-in-human phase I dose-escalation trial of ivuxolimab. Adults with locally advanced or metastatic melanoma, renal cell, hepatocellular, or head and neck squamous cell carcinoma were enrolled in the trial. Before TCR sequencing, CD4+ T cells and CD8+ T cells were sorted from peripheral blood as separate populations.

Sequences were derived from CD4+ or CD8+ T cells sorted from blood, sampled in a trial of the OX40 agonist ivuxolimab. The rearrangement combines TRBV5-1 with TRBJ2-1, with 7 bases in between that match TRBD1. The clonotype originates from an adult with an advanced solid tumor such as melanoma, head and neck, liver or kidney cancer. This receptor carries the CDR3 CASSLAQGGDEQFF. The DNA sequence is as follows: TGCGCCAGCAGCTTGGCCCAAGGGGGCGATGAGCAGTTCTTC.